The rows below give T cell receptor beta chains drawn from one sample of a study of regulatory T cells in long-lasting Graves disease. One entry per CDR3 protein results from TCRdb running MiXCR on the multiplex PCR reads. This table has 500,000 to 700,000 distinct CDR3 sequences, around 17% appearing once. The same sample was also used in a study of T cells in Graves' hyperthyroidism and ophthalmopathy.

This material consisted of peripheral blood mononuclear cells (PBMCs), taken at new diagnosis, from a patient treated with antithyroid drugs. These receptor sequences come from a woman between 25 and 40 years old with Graves disease. The CDR3 runs from the conserved cysteine through the conserved F or W. A D gene is named only where the DNA matches it firmly. Clone sizes are given selectively: once, few, many, or a class where the clone is expanded.

J gene: TRBJ2-7
V gene: TRBV29-1
D gene: TRBD2
clone size: NA
CDR3 protein: CSVAGGEHEQYF
CDR3 DNA: TGCAGCGTAGCGGGAGGGGAACACGAGCAGTACTTC

J gene: TRBJ1-5
V gene: TRBV12-3/TRBV12-4
D gene: NA
clone size: many
CDR3 protein: CASSLTGTLSNQPQHF
CDR3 DNA: TGTGCCAGCAGTTTAACAGGGACCCTTAGCAATCAGCCCCAGCATTTT

J gene: TRBJ2-7
V gene: TRBV10-1
D gene: TRBD2
clone size: many
CDR3 protein: CASQIPSGSGYEQYF
CDR3 DNA: TGCGCCAGCCAAATACCTAGCGGGAGTGGCTACGAGCAGTACTTC

J gene: TRBJ1-2
V gene: TRBV25-1
D gene: TRBD1
clone size: NA
CDR3 protein: CASRGQGVVDTF
CDR3 DNA: TGTGCCAGCAGAGGACAGGGAGTGGTGGACACCTTC

J gene: TRBJ2-7
V gene: TRBV7-3
D gene: NA
clone size: few
CDR3 protein: CASSPGRTSSYEQYF
CDR3 DNA: TGTGCCAGCAGCCCGGGGCGTACGTCTTCCTACGAGCAGTACTTC

J gene: TRBJ1-4
V gene: TRBV6-2/TRBV6-3
D gene: TRBD1
clone size: many
CDR3 protein: CASRTRGRGDEKLFF
CDR3 DNA: TGTGCCAGCAGAACCAGGGGGCGAGGGGATGAAAAACTGTTTTTT

J gene: TRBJ2-7
V gene: TRBV10-3
D gene: NA
clone size: few
CDR3 protein: CAISERGSGAQREYF
CDR3 DNA: TGTGCCATCAGTGAGCGCGGATCAGGGGCACAAAGGGAGTACTTC

J gene: TRBJ2-2
V gene: TRBV11-3
D gene: NA
clone size: NA
CDR3 protein: CASSLQDTGELLF
CDR3 DNA: TGTGCCAGCAGCTTACAAGACACCGGGGAGCTGCTTTTT

J gene: TRBJ2-1
V gene: TRBV9
D gene: TRBD2
clone size: NA
CDR3 protein: CASSVELLARYNEQFF
CDR3 DNA: TGTGCCAGCAGCGTAGAGTTACTAGCGCGCTACAATGAGCAGTTCTTC

J gene: TRBJ2-7
V gene: TRBV5-1
D gene: TRBD2
clone size: NA
CDR3 protein: CASSLGTSGKSEQYF
CDR3 DNA: TGCGCCAGCAGCTTAGGGACTAGCGGAAAGAGCGAGCAGTACTTC

J gene: TRBJ1-1
V gene: TRBV11-2
D gene: NA
clone size: many
CDR3 protein: CASSLDQQLPNTEAFF
CDR3 DNA: TGTGCCAGCAGCTTAGATCAGCAACTCCCGAACACTGAAGCTTTCTTT

J gene: TRBJ2-7
V gene: TRBV7-8
D gene: TRBD1
clone size: many
CDR3 protein: CASSLTGTREQYF
CDR3 DNA: TGTGCCAGCAGCTTGACAGGGACAAGGGAGCAGTACTTC

J gene: TRBJ1-3
V gene: TRBV7-2
D gene: NA
clone size: many
CDR3 protein: CASSLGWSSGNTIYF
CDR3 DNA: TGTGCCAGCAGCTTAGGCTGGAGCTCTGGAAACACCATATATTTT

J gene: TRBJ1-5
V gene: TRBV15
D gene: NA
clone size: many
CDR3 protein: CATSSLGGSNQPQHF
CDR3 DNA: TGTGCCACCAGCAGTCTGGGGGGCAGCAATCAGCCCCAGCATTTT

J gene: TRBJ2-7
V gene: TRBV3-1
D gene: NA
clone size: NA
CDR3 protein: CASSQDLPTGTYEQYF
CDR3 DNA: TGTGCCAGCAGCCAAGACCTCCCTACAGGAACCTACGAGCAGTACTTC

J gene: TRBJ2-7
V gene: TRBV9
D gene: NA
clone size: few
CDR3 protein: CASSVGREYYEQYF
CDR3 DNA: TGTGCCAGCAGCGTTGGGCGGGAATACTACGAGCAGTACTTC

J gene: TRBJ2-5
V gene: TRBV3-1
D gene: NA
clone size: many
CDR3 protein: CASSRFEGSQETQYF
CDR3 DNA: TGTGCCAGCAGCCGCTTCGAGGGGAGCCAAGAGACCCAGTACTTC

J gene: TRBJ2-5
V gene: TRBV20-1
D gene: NA
clone size: many
CDR3 protein: CSARSGAGETQYF
CDR3 DNA: TGCAGTGCTAGATCAGGGGCGGGGGAGACCCAGTACTTC

J gene: TRBJ1-5
V gene: TRBV7-9
D gene: TRBD1
clone size: many
CDR3 protein: CASSLATGGYDQPQHF
CDR3 DNA: TGTGCCAGCAGCTTAGCGACAGGGGGCTACGATCAGCCCCAGCATTTT

J gene: TRBJ2-5
V gene: TRBV15
D gene: NA
clone size: many
CDR3 protein: CATSRDRTGETQYF
CDR3 DNA: TGTGCCACCAGCAGAGATAGGACCGGAGAGACCCAGTACTTC

J gene: TRBJ1-1
V gene: TRBV12-3/TRBV12-4
D gene: NA
clone size: many
CDR3 protein: CASSSTGNTEAFF
CDR3 DNA: TGTGCCAGCAGTTCGACAGGGAACACTGAAGCTTTCTTT

J gene: TRBJ2-1
V gene: TRBV25-1
D gene: TRBD2
clone size: NA
CDR3 protein: CASSEISGSSYNEQFF
CDR3 DNA: TGTGCCAGCAGTGAAATTAGCGGGAGCTCCTACAATGAGCAGTTCTTC

J gene: TRBJ2-1
V gene: TRBV2
D gene: NA
clone size: many
CDR3 protein: CASSDYLGQFF
CDR3 DNA: TGTGCCAGCAGTGACTACCTGGGGCAGTTCTTC

J gene: TRBJ2-3
V gene: TRBV12-5
D gene: TRBD2
clone size: NA
CDR3 protein: CASGWGGTQYF
CDR3 DNA: TGTGCTAGTGGCTGGGGGGGTACGCAGTATTTT

J gene: TRBJ2-1
V gene: TRBV29-1
D gene: NA
clone size: many
CDR3 protein: CSAGNYNEQFF
CDR3 DNA: TGCAGCGCTGGGAACTACAATGAGCAGTTCTTC

J gene: TRBJ2-7
V gene: TRBV4-1
D gene: TRBD1
clone size: NA
CDR3 protein: CASSQKSQGQGSGEQYF
CDR3 DNA: TGCGCCAGCAGCCAAAAAAGCCAGGGACAGGGGTCTGGCGAGCAGTACTTC

J gene: TRBJ2-1
V gene: TRBV19
D gene: NA
clone size: NA
CDR3 protein: CASTLRVSYNEQFF
CDR3 DNA: TGTGCCAGTACCCTAAGGGTCTCCTACAATGAGCAGTTCTTC

J gene: TRBJ2-3
V gene: TRBV18
D gene: NA
clone size: few
CDR3 protein: CASSYTAFTDTQYF
CDR3 DNA: TGTGCCAGCTCATATACTGCATTCACAGATACGCAGTATTTT

J gene: TRBJ1-3
V gene: TRBV20-1
D gene: NA
clone size: few
CDR3 protein: CSAHYRALSGNTIYF
CDR3 DNA: TGCAGTGCTCACTACAGGGCCCTCTCCGGAAACACCATATATTTT

J gene: TRBJ2-1
V gene: TRBV7-2
D gene: NA
clone size: many
CDR3 protein: CASSPAPYNEQFF
CDR3 DNA: TGTGCCAGCAGCCCCGCCCCGTACAATGAGCAGTTCTTC

J gene: TRBJ2-1
V gene: TRBV7-3
D gene: TRBD2
clone size: many
CDR3 protein: CASSLNRIGAGGNNEQFF
CDR3 DNA: TGTGCCAGCAGCTTAAATCGGATAGGCGCGGGAGGAAACAATGAGCAGTTCTTC

J gene: TRBJ2-3
V gene: TRBV2
D gene: NA
clone size: NA
CDR3 protein: CASNQWGTDTQYF
CDR3 DNA: TGTGCCAGCAATCAGTGGGGCACAGATACGCAGTATTTT

J gene: TRBJ1-5
V gene: TRBV19
D gene: NA
clone size: NA
CDR3 protein: CASILDRLVQDQPQHF
CDR3 DNA: TGTGCCAGTATCTTAGACAGGCTGGTTCAAGATCAGCCCCAGCATTTT

J gene: TRBJ1-1
V gene: TRBV11-3
D gene: NA
clone size: many
CDR3 protein: CASSFVPNTEAFF
CDR3 DNA: TGTGCCAGCAGCTTTGTGCCGAACACTGAAGCTTTCTTT

J gene: TRBJ2-3
V gene: TRBV12-3/TRBV12-4
D gene: TRBD2
clone size: few
CDR3 protein: CASSLTGKTSGSTDTQYF
CDR3 DNA: TGTGCCAGCAGTCTCACCGGCAAAACTAGCGGGAGCACAGATACGCAGTATTTT

J gene: TRBJ2-7
V gene: TRBV6-1
D gene: NA
clone size: NA
CDR3 protein: CASSHIHGNSYEQYF
CDR3 DNA: TGTGCCAGCAGTCACATCCACGGGAACTCCTACGAGCAGTACTTC

J gene: TRBJ2-6
V gene: TRBV20-1
D gene: NA
clone size: NA
CDR3 protein: CSARKDSSGANVLTF
CDR3 DNA: TGCAGTGCTAGAAAGGACAGCTCTGGGGCCAACGTCCTGACTTTC

J gene: TRBJ2-7
V gene: TRBV11-2
D gene: TRBD2
clone size: many
CDR3 protein: CASSTLAGVREQYF
CDR3 DNA: TGTGCCAGCAGCACACTAGCGGGAGTACGCGAGCAGTACTTC

J gene: TRBJ2-5
V gene: TRBV2
D gene: TRBD2
clone size: many
CDR3 protein: CASSEGRLAGGFSETQYF
CDR3 DNA: TGTGCCAGCAGTGAAGGACGACTAGCGGGAGGGTTTTCAGAGACCCAGTACTTC

J gene: TRBJ1-1
V gene: TRBV7-9
D gene: NA
clone size: many
CDR3 protein: CASSPRDTWNTEAFF
CDR3 DNA: TGTGCCAGCAGCCCGCGGGACACCTGGAACACTGAAGCTTTCTTT

J gene: TRBJ2-1
V gene: TRBV5-1
D gene: TRBD2
clone size: few
CDR3 protein: CASSLGEGSNEQFF
CDR3 DNA: TGCGCCAGCAGCTTGGGGGAGGGGTCCAATGAGCAGTTCTTC

J gene: TRBJ1-1
V gene: TRBV2
D gene: NA
clone size: many
CDR3 protein: CASSGLLQNTEAFF
CDR3 DNA: TGTGCCAGCAGTGGACTGTTACAGAACACTGAAGCTTTCTTT

J gene: TRBJ1-5
V gene: TRBV7-8
D gene: NA
clone size: NA
CDR3 protein: CASSPGGQTNQPQHF
CDR3 DNA: TGTGCCAGCAGCCCGGGCGGACAGACTAATCAGCCCCAGCATTTT

J gene: TRBJ2-3
V gene: TRBV27
D gene: TRBD2
clone size: many
CDR3 protein: CASSPGLAGAQGTQYF
CDR3 DNA: TGTGCCAGCAGTCCCGGACTAGCGGGAGCTCAGGGTACGCAGTATTTT

J gene: TRBJ2-7
V gene: TRBV10-3
D gene: NA
clone size: many
CDR3 protein: CAARRGHSYEQYF
CDR3 DNA: TGTGCCGCGCGTAGAGGACATTCCTACGAGCAGTACTTC

J gene: TRBJ1-4
V gene: TRBV15
D gene: NA
clone size: many
CDR3 protein: CATSRDQGSNEKLFF
CDR3 DNA: TGTGCCACCAGCAGAGACCAGGGGTCTAATGAAAAACTGTTTTTT

J gene: TRBJ2-4
V gene: TRBV6-2/TRBV6-3
D gene: NA
clone size: few
CDR3 protein: CASSEYSRDKNIQYF
CDR3 DNA: TGTGCCAGCAGTGAATACTCTAGGGACAAAAACATTCAGTACTTC

J gene: TRBJ2-1
V gene: TRBV7-2
D gene: TRBD2
clone size: many
CDR3 protein: CASSPTGTSGGHNEQFF
CDR3 DNA: TGTGCCAGCAGCCCGACCGGGACTAGCGGGGGCCACAATGAGCAGTTCTTC

J gene: TRBJ2-1
V gene: TRBV7-3
D gene: TRBD2
clone size: few
CDR3 protein: CASSRLAGAGNEQFF
CDR3 DNA: TGTGCCAGCAGCCGCCTAGCGGGAGCAGGGAATGAGCAGTTCTTC

J gene: TRBJ2-3
V gene: TRBV30
D gene: NA
clone size: few
CDR3 protein: CAWSVLLAFPSTDTQYF
CDR3 DNA: TGTGCCTGGAGTGTATTGCTGGCTTTTCCGAGCACAGATACGCAGTATTTT

J gene: TRBJ2-1
V gene: TRBV5-1
D gene: NA
clone size: NA
CDR3 protein: CASRPTLAYEQFF
CDR3 DNA: TGCGCCAGCAGACCTACACTAGCTTATGAGCAGTTCTTC

J gene: TRBJ2-7
V gene: TRBV7-2
D gene: NA
clone size: many
CDR3 protein: CASSSPVPGEAGYEQYF
CDR3 DNA: TGTGCCAGCAGCTCTCCGGTACCAGGAGAAGCTGGCTACGAGCAGTACTTC

J gene: TRBJ2-5
V gene: TRBV2
D gene: NA
clone size: NA
CDR3 protein: CAGGNAGIQETQYF
CDR3 DNA: TGTGCCGGCGGAAACGCGGGGATCCAAGAGACCCAGTACTTC

J gene: TRBJ2-1
V gene: TRBV28
D gene: TRBD2
clone size: NA
CDR3 protein: CASSVSGTNEQFF
CDR3 DNA: TGTGCCAGCAGTGTTAGCGGGACAAATGAGCAGTTCTTC

J gene: TRBJ2-5
V gene: TRBV30
D gene: NA
clone size: few
CDR3 protein: CAWSVLRNQETQYF
CDR3 DNA: TGTGCCTGGAGTGTGCTTAGAAACCAAGAGACCCAGTACTTC